These 19 T cell receptor beta chains share one sample of origin, sequenced in a study of T cells in Graves' hyperthyroidism and ophthalmopathy. Template material for amplifying TCR beta CDR3 regions consisted of RNA transcripts. First-round RT-PCR targeting the TCR CDR3 was performed with the HTBI primer set. MiXCR was run by TCRdb on the multiplex PCR reads, yielding one entry per CDR3 protein. The data hold about 400,000 distinct CDR3 sequences, with approximately 14% observed a single time. The sample comprised blood. The source is a young woman with Graves' hyperthyroidism.

This clonotype was recorded at least ten times. The chain couples TRBV5-1 to TRBJ1-2, with TRBD1 as a possible D gene (6 bases). Trimming shortened V by 7 bases and J by 2 bases, and 15 bases separated the two germline ends. Germline CDR1 and CDR2: SGHRS and YFSETQ. This CDR3 is 14 amino acids long. CDR3 region: CASLPGAGNYGYTF. CDR3 bases: TGCGCCAGCCTTCCGGGGGCAGGCAACTATGGCTACACCTTC.

This clonotype was counted ten times or more. The genes are TRBV20-1 and TRBJ2-5; D gene unclear. Germline CDR1 DFQATT, CDR2 SNEGSKA (reference sequence). CDR3 length equals 13 residues. V lost 5 bases, J lost 2 bases, and 12 bases lay in between. The DNA of the CDR3 is TGCAGTGCTGCCGGTACAGTTCAAGAGACCCAGTACTTC. Protein product: CSAAGTVQETQYF.

This clonotype was recorded many times. V gene TRBV6-1 combines with J gene TRBJ1-1; no clear D. CDR1 and CDR2 (germline): MNHNS, SASEGT. Trimming left V 6 bases short and J 1 base short, with 12 bases between. The CDR3 extends over 14 amino acids. The DNA for the CDR3 is TGTGCCAGCAGCCCTACTCCTCCGAACACTGAAGCTTTCTTT. Amino acids: CASSPTPPNTEAFF.

This clonotype was counted only a few times. The V call is TRBV29-1, the J call TRBJ2-5; 13 bases line up with TRBD2. This CDR3 has 17 residues. Trimming removed 5 bases from V and 5 bases from J; junction bases left unmatched: 14. Per germline, CDR1 SQVTM and CDR2 ANQGSEA. Here the CDR3 reads CSVSNPTSGRARETQYF. The CDR3 nucleotides are TGCAGCGTTTCCAACCCAACTAGCGGGAGGGCCCGGGAGACCCAGTACTTC.

This clonotype was counted at least ten times. The V and J genes are TRBV20-1 and TRBJ2-5; the match to TRBD1 covers 7 bases. This CDR3 is built from 14 residues. Germline V gene lookup returns CDR1 DFQATT and CDR2 SNEGSKA (reference sequence). The CDR3: CSYRDSVVQETQYF. CDR3 nucleotides: TGCAGCTACCGGGACAGCGTCGTCCAAGAGACCCAGTACTTC.

A few counts support this clonotype. This may be a read error: a much more frequent sequence differs by one nucleotide. The chain is built from TRBV7-9 and TRBJ2-7, with D unresolved. The CDR3 extends over 12 amino acids. Germline loops: CDR1 SEHNR, CDR2 FQNEAQ (reference sequence). The DNA of the CDR3 is TGTGCCAGCAGCTTCAGTGGTTACGGGCAGTACTTC. Translating gives CASSFSGYGQYF. Looking up the rest from reference TRBV7-9 and TRBJ2-7 gives the full variable domain: DTGVSQNPRHKITKRGQNVTFRCDPISEHNRLYWYRQTLGQGPEFLTYFQNEAQLEKSRLLSDRFSAERPKGSFSTLEIQRTEQGDSAMYLCASSFSGYGQYFGPGTRLTVT.

The gene calls are TRBV28 and TRBJ1-6; 7 positions agree with TRBD1. V lost 8 bases to trimming and J lost 2 bases; unmatched junction nucleotides: 12. The CDR3 consists of 17 residues. Germline CDR1 is MDHEN and CDR2 is SYDVKM. CDR3 in amino acids: CASRWGDRGPYNSPLHF. CDR3 sequence (DNA): TGTGCCAGCCGATGGGGGGACAGAGGCCCCTATAATTCACCCCTCCACTTT.

This clonotype was found many times. This chain connects TRBV7-9 to TRBJ2-5; maybe TRBD1 (7 bases). The CDR3 spans 12 residues. Germline CDR1 and CDR2: SEHNR and FQNEAQ (reference sequence). With 11 bases removed from V and 1 base from J, the gap between germline ends came to 11 bases. The CDR3 bases are TGTGCCGGGGGGACAGCCCAAGAGACCCAGTACTTC. Protein sequence: CAGGTAQETQYF. The full variable domain, with the rest looked up from reference TRBV7-9 and TRBJ2-5, is DTGVSQNPRHKITKRGQNVTFRCDPISEHNRLYWYRQTLGQGPEFLTYFQNEAQLEKSRLLSDRFSAERPKGSFSTLEIQRTEQGDSAMYLCAGGTAQETQYFGPGTRLLVL.

This clonotype has a count of ten or more. In nucleotides, the CDR3 is TGTGCCAGCAGCTTCAGGAGGGGGTTGGATGACTATGGCTACACCTTC. Translation: CASSFRRGLDDYGYTF. J is TRBJ1-2 and V is TRBV7-9, with D perhaps matching TRBD1 (6 bases). CDR1 and CDR2 from the germline V gene are SEHNR and FQNEAQ (reference sequence). The V gene lost 3 bases and the J gene lost 3 bases, with 17 bases spanning the gap. This CDR3 region has 16 residues.

This chain uses TRBV30 with TRBJ2-7; D is unresolved. CDR3 length: 12 residues. Per germline, CDR1 GTSNPN and CDR2 SVGIG (reference sequence). The V gene lost 2 bases and the J gene lost 0 bases, with 5 bases spanning the gap. DNA for the CDR3: TGTGCCTGGAGTCCGTCCTCCTACGAGCAGTACGTC. It yields the protein CAWSPSSYEQYV.

This clonotype has at least ten counts. This chain connects TRBV12-3 or TRBV12-4 to TRBJ1-2; 8 bases map to TRBD1. The V segment lost 5 bases and the J segment 8 bases; nucleotides outside the gene matches: 4. The CDR3 contains 12 residues. CDR3 protein: CASSRQGWGYTF. In nucleotides, the CDR3 is TGTGCCAGCAGTAGACAGGGGTGGGGCTACACCTTC.

This clonotype was counted at least ten times. The J gene is TRBJ2-3, the V gene TRBV28; tentative D call: TRBD1 (6 bases). Germline-derived CDR1 and CDR2 are MDHEN and SYDVKM. V was shortened by 6 bases and J by 3 bases, with 13 bases between the two germline ends. The CDR3 consists of 14 residues. CDR3 residues: CASRLQGPTDTQYF. The CDR3, as DNA: TGTGCCAGCAGGCTACAGGGCCCGACAGATACGCAGTATTTT.

At least ten counts were recorded for this clonotype. The chain uses TRBV30 and TRBJ1-2, with a weak D call TRBD1 (6 bases). This CDR3 contains 13 residues. With 5 bases removed from V and 5 bases from J, the gap between germline ends came to 15 bases. Germline CDR1 is GTSNPN and CDR2 is SVGIG (reference sequence). CDR3 in amino acids: CAWGEQTGYGYTF. The CDR3 coding sequence is TGTGCCTGGGGGGAACAAACAGGGTATGGCTACACCTTC.

The chain has TRBV4-1 and TRBJ1-5; TRBD1 might be the D (6 bases). There are 16 residues in the CDR3. Trimming removed 4 bases from V and 3 bases from J, with 16 bases in between. Germline CDR1 MGHRA, CDR2 YSYEKL. The CDR3 sequence is CASSLQQGRDNQPQHF. Here the CDR3 DNA reads TGCGCCAGCAGCCTGCAACAGGGTAGGGACAATCAGCCCCAGCATTTT.

There are a few counts of this clonotype. V usage is TRBV5-1 and J usage is TRBJ2-1; perhaps TRBD1 as D (6 bases). Germline-derived CDR1 and CDR2 are SGHRS and YFSETQ. The V end lost 3 bases, the J end lost 8 bases, and 12 bases lay between the germline ends. The CDR3 loop spans 13 amino acids. As DNA, the CDR3 is TGCGCCAGCAGCTCACAGGGTAGATATGAGCAGTTCTTC. It codes for CASSSQGRYEQFF.

V and J are TRBV2 and TRBJ1-3; D possibly corresponds to TRBD1 (5 bases). CDR1 SNHLY and CDR2 FYNNEI come from the germline V gene. The CDR3 consists of 15 residues. V was trimmed by 1 base and J by 4 bases, leaving 11 bases between them. CDR3 sequence (DNA): TGTGCCAGCAGTGAAGGTCAGGGCGGAGGAAACACCATATATTTT. Translating gives CASSEGQGGGNTIYF.

This clonotype came up a few times. The chain recombines TRBV5-1 with TRBJ2-2; TRBD1 matches 7 bases. This CDR3 is 15 amino acids long. Germline lookup yields CDR1 SGHRS and CDR2 YFSETQ. V lost 2 bases, J lost 7 bases, and 8 bases stayed unmatched. The CDR3 is CASSLGGREVGELFF. Written as DNA, the CDR3 is TGCGCCAGCAGCTTAGGGGGCCGAGAGGTCGGGGAGCTGTTTTTT.

This clonotype occurred many times. The chain uses TRBV29-1 and TRBJ2-2, with D possibly TRBD2 on 5 matching bases. V was pared by 0 bases and J by 4 bases, with 21 bases between. Germline CDR1 and CDR2: SQVTM and ANQGSEA. CDR3 length: 18 residues. The CDR3 DNA reads as TGCAGCGTTGAAGATGGGTTAAACCATGAGCGGAGCACCGGGGAGCTGTTTTTT. Translating it yields CSVEDGLNHERSTGELFF.

The chain is built from TRBV12-3 or TRBV12-4 and TRBJ1-1; tentatively, D is TRBD1 (5 bases). V lost 3 bases and J 4 bases, leaving 12 bases between the germline ends. The CDR3 extends over 14 amino acids. CDR3 protein: CASSFAGGSTEAFF. The CDR3 coding sequence is TGTGCCAGCAGTTTTGCCGGGGGTTCCACTGAAGCTTTCTTT.